This T cell receptor (beta chain) was identified during a study of T cell responses to AZD1222 COVID-19 vaccine. General study points: In all cases, repertoires were sampled only after the peak T cell response. Most donors were white British and more were female, and clonal diversity was possibly underestimated. Vaccine-associated CD4 TCRs spanned spike, dominant at 160-218 and 743-854. Reportedly, nearly half the spike-specific TCRs target unmutated variant regions.

Trimming took 0 bases from V and 2 from J, leaving 11 bases between them. Germline-derived CDR1 and CDR2 are LNHDA and SQIVND (reference sequence). The CDR3 is 15 residues long. Sequencing used immunoSEQ multiplex PCR; TCRdb keeps in-frame clones, though not all of them. This sample has roughly 150,000 clones, with 90% found just once. Concerning this clone itself: Its antigen remains unidentified.

Specimen: peripheral blood, collected 28 days after the second AZD1222 dose. This clonotype was obtained from an adult who received the AZD1222 COVID-19 vaccine. V gene TRBV19 combines with J gene TRBJ2-7; D is possibly TRBD1 (5 bases). Written as DNA, the CDR3 is TGTGCCAGTAGTATAGATCCCAGGGCTACCTACGAGCAGTACTTC. Encoded protein: CASSIDPRATYEQYF.